This T cell receptor beta chain was sequenced in a study of shared clonotypes between healthy human individuals. At least ten counts were recorded for this clone. The method was immunoSEQ multiplex PCR; TCRdb's version includes in-frame clones alone and lacks a portion of them. The sample shows roughly 1,000,000 clones, around three quarters of them seen only once. Per the germline V gene, CDR1 is SNHLY and CDR2 is FYNNEI. V lost 2 bases, J lost 8 bases, and 6 bases lay in between. This CDR3 has 12 residues. J is TRBJ1-4 and V is TRBV2; D gene unclear. The clonotype comes from a man aged 18 to 29 in good health. Some clones in this sample may be carry-over from other donors' samples. The source material was memory CD4+ T cells from PBMCs. Subset given: CD45RA-negative fraction. CDR3 sequence (DNA): TGTGCCAGCAGTGAAACACCCGAAAAACTGTTTTTT. This sequence encodes CASSETPEKLFF.